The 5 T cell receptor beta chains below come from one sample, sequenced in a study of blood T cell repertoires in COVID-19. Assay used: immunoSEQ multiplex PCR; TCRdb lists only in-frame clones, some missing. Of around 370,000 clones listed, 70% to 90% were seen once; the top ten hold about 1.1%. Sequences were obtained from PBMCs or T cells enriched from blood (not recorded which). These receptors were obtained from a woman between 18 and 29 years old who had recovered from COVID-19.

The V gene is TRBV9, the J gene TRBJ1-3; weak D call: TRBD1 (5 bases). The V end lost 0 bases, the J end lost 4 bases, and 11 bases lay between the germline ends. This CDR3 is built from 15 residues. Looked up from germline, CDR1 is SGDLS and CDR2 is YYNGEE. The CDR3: CASSVVRGGGNTIYF. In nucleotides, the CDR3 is TGTGCCAGCAGCGTAGTCCGCGGGGGGGGAAACACCATATATTTT. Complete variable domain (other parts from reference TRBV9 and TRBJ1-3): DSGVTQTPKHLITATGQRVTLRCSPRSGDLSVYWYQQSLDQGLQFLIQYYNGEERAKGNILERFSAQQFPDLHSELNLSSLELGDSALYFCASSVVRGGGNTIYFGEGSWLTVV.

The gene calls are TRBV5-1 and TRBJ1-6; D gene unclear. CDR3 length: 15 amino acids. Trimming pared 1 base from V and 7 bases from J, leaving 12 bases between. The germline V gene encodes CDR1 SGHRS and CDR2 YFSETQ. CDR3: CASSLLVGENSPLHF. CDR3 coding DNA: TGCGCCAGCAGCTTGTTGGTCGGAGAAAATTCACCCCTCCACTTT.

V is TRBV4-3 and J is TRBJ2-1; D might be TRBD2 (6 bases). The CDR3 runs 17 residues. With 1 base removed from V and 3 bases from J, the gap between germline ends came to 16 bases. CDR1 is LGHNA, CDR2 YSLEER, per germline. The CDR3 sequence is CASSQGRAGQNYNEQFF. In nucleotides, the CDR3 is TGCGCCAGCAGCCAAGGTCGGGCGGGGCAAAACTACAATGAGCAGTTCTTC.

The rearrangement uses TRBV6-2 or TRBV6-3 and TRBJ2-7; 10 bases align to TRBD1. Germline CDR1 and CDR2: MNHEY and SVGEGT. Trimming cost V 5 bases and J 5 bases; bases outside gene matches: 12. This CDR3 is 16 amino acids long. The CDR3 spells CASSTPDRGRNDEQYF. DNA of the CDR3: TGTGCCAGCAGTACCCCTGACAGGGGGCGGAATGACGAGCAGTACTTC.

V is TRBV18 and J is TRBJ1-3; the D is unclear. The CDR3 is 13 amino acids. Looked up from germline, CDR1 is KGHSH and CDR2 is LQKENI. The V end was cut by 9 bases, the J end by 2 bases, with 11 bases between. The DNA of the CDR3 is TGTGCCAGTAGCCCGAGCCCTGGAAACACCATATATTTT. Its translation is CASSPSPGNTIYF.